This TCR beta chain was retrieved from a study of shared clonotypes between healthy human individuals. Study-level background: Donor composition was a couple of women and three men, aged 18 to 49.

Points from the study as a whole: Among a handful of donors, 4.5% to 5.5% of naive CD4 clonotypes were found in common.

The V segment lost 3 bases and the J segment 4 bases; nucleotides outside the gene matches: 5. The CDR3 totals 14 residues. In germline, CDR1 is SGHVS, CDR2 FQNEAQ. Each sorted subset replicate got 200 ng genomic DNA, 25,000 to 30,000 genomes. Profiling relied on immunoSEQ multiplex PCR, and the TCRdb table lists in-frame clones only, not all of them. This sample has millions of clones, with about 95% found just once. The naive CD8 population came from CD45RO-negative cells selected for CCR7, without terminally differentiated effector memory CD45RA+ cells. In regard to this clone: Its target is unknown.

The sample consisted of naive CD8+ T cells sorted from blood. V and J are TRBV7-8 and TRBJ1-2; TRBD1 matches 7 bases. This receptor was taken from a man aged 18 to 30 in good health. In DNA, the CDR3 is TGTGCCAGCAGCTTGGCGACAGGGTCCTATGGCTACACCTTC. This codes for CASSLATGSYGYTF.